The next 22 T cell receptor beta chains were all read from a single sample in a study of CD8 T cells in Susac syndrome (dated by TCRdb to the late 2010s). Receptor amplification or capture employed the immunoSEQ multiplex PCR assay. RNA was extracted using the RNeasy kit, and roughly 0.5 to 1 ug of the RNA was reverse transcribed with random hexamers. TCRdb applied fastp at Q25 and MiXCR to the public reads, then kept only in-frame beta chains. Rows matching on CDR3 protein sequence are summarized as one entry with the most common DNA and genes. The sample yields a few hundred thousand distinct CDR3 sequences; 85% were counted once. The top ten clonotypes cover approximately 0.2% of the sample. The sample taken for sequencing was CD8+ T cells from PBMCs. Receptors originate from a human donor with multiple sclerosis.

V gene TRBV20-1 combines with J gene TRBJ2-3; the match to TRBD2 covers 16 bases. Germline V gene data show CDR1 as DFQATT and CDR2 as SNEGSKA (reference sequence). CDR3 length equals 18 residues. J lost 4 bases, V lost 1 base, and 8 bases had no gene match. CDR3 sequence: CSARASPGLAGGPDTQYF. CDR3 coding DNA: TGCAGTGCTAGAGCCAGTCCGGGACTAGCGGGAGGGCCAGATACGCAGTATTTT.

This chain links TRBV7-9 with TRBJ2-7, with no clear D. Germline V CDR1 and CDR2: SEHNR, FQNEAQ (reference sequence). The CDR3 loop spans 15 amino acids. The V and J ends lost 5 bases and 6 bases respectively, with 20 bases between them. CDR3 loop: CASSPHGSKGFEQYF. Here the CDR3 DNA reads TGTGCCAGCAGCCCCCACGGGTCTAAGGGATTCGAGCAGTACTTC.

The genes are TRBV6-1 and TRBJ1-1, with TRBD1 matching 10 bases. The germline V gene encodes CDR1 MNHNS and CDR2 SASEGT. Trimming at V came to 8 bases and at J to 0 bases, leaving 6 bases not matched to a gene. The CDR3 loop spans 15 amino acids. CDR3 protein: CASLDRGLLNTEAFF. CDR3 in DNA: TGTGCCAGCCTAGACAGGGGGCTCCTGAACACTGAAGCTTTCTTT.

The CDR3 is CASSPGTVPTYEQYF. The CDR3 DNA is TGCGCCAGCAGCCCCGGGACCGTTCCGACCTACGAGCAGTACTTC. The chain joins TRBV4-3 to TRBJ2-7; the D gene could be TRBD1 or TRBD2 (5 bases each). The CDR3 runs 15 residues. Germline V lookup: CDR1 LGHNA, CDR2 YSLEER. V lost 4 bases and J lost 2, with 15 bases in between.

The gene calls are TRBV30 and TRBJ2-5; no clear D gene. This CDR3 is built from 12 residues. Looked up from germline, CDR1 is GTSNPN and CDR2 is SVGIG (reference sequence). Trimming shortened V by 5 bases and J by 2 bases, and 9 bases separated the two germline ends. In DNA form, the CDR3 reads TGTGCCTGGGAAGAGGTTCAAGAGACCCAGTACTTC. Protein: CAWEEVQETQYF.

The chain links TRBV27 to TRBJ2-3, with TRBD1 matching 8 bases. The length of the CDR3 is 15 residues. Germline lookup yields CDR1 MNHEY and CDR2 SMNVEV (reference sequence). With V trimmed by 4 bases and J by 0 bases, 3 bases remained unmatched. Here the CDR3 DNA reads TGTGCCAGCAGTTCGCGGGACAGGAGCACAGATACGCAGTATTTT. Its translation: CASSSRDRSTDTQYF.

CDR3 region: CASRREISDTQYF. The CDR3 nucleotides are TGTGCCAGCCGTCGGGAGATCTCAGATACGCAGTATTTT. The chain combines TRBV6-5 with TRBJ2-3; TRBD2 might be the D (6 bases). The CDR3 has 13 amino acids. V shed 8 bases and J shed 4 bases, with 13 bases lying between them. Germline values: CDR1 MNHEY, CDR2 SVGAGI.

V is TRBV6-1 and J is TRBJ2-3; weak D call: TRBD1 (5 bases). This CDR3 is built from 16 residues. The germline V gene encodes CDR1 MNHNS and CDR2 SASEGT. V was shortened by 3 bases and J by 2 bases, with 15 bases between the two germline ends. The CDR3 sequence: CASSDLRVAYTDTQYF. CDR3 in DNA: TGTGCCAGCAGTGACCTCAGGGTGGCTTACACAGATACGCAGTATTTT.

CDR3 DNA: TGCGCCAGCAGCCAAGTGGGTCATGAAGCTTTCTTT. Residues: CASSQVGHEAFF. The chain carries TRBV4-1 and TRBJ1-1; D unresolved. The CDR3 runs to 12 residues. Trimming stripped 1 base from V and 7 bases from J, with 7 bases between. Germline-derived CDR1 and CDR2 are MGHRA and YSYEKL.

V and J are TRBV7-9 and TRBJ1-4; D is possibly TRBD1 (6 bases). The CDR3 is 16 residues long. Germline loops: CDR1 SEHNR, CDR2 FQNEAQ (reference sequence). Trimming stripped 3 bases from V and 12 bases from J, with 23 bases between. The CDR3 sequence: CASSFPPQGPGEELFF. DNA of the CDR3: TGTGCCAGCAGCTTCCCCCCACAGGGCCCGGGGGAGGAACTGTTTTTT.

The V and J genes are TRBV6-2 or TRBV6-3 and TRBJ2-2; D could derive from TRBD1 or TRBD2 (7 bases each). The CDR3 has 17 residues. The germline V gene has CDR1 MNHEY and CDR2 SVGEGT. V was pared by 0 bases and J by 5 bases, with 16 bases between. CDR3 coding DNA: TGTGCCAGCAGTTACTCTGGTCGACAGGGAGGGACCGGGGAGCTGTTTTTT. This encodes CASSYSGRQGGTGELFF.

This chain connects TRBV28 to TRBJ2-2, with TRBD1 as a possible D gene (5 bases). Germline CDR1 is MDHEN and CDR2 is SYDVKM. The ends were cut back, 3 bases at V and 1 base at J, with 6 bases in the middle. CDR3 length: 14 residues. CDR3 coding DNA: TGTGCCAGCAGTTTTACAGGGAACACCGGGGAGCTGTTTTTT. Translated: CASSFTGNTGELFF.

Concerning this clonotype itself: Relative to the germline gene, one junction end is altered; a read error may explain this. The chain joins TRBV12-3 or TRBV12-4 to TRBJ1-3, with TRBD1 as a possible D gene (5 bases). The CDR3 runs to 12 residues. The CDR3 bases are TGTGCCAGCAGCTTAACCCCCGGGACGGCGTTTTTT. This sequence encodes CASSLTPGTAFF.

The rearrangement joins TRBV6-2 or TRBV6-3 to TRBJ2-2; no definite D call. This CDR3 region has 15 residues. The V gene lost 2 bases and the J gene lost 2 bases, with 9 bases spanning the gap. Germline values: CDR1 MNHEY, CDR2 SVGEGT. The CDR3, as DNA: TGTGCCAGCAGTTACAGGGTGATTAACACCGGGGAGCTGTTTTTT. Residues: CASSYRVINTGELFF.

V gene TRBV7-9 combines with J gene TRBJ2-7; TRBD1 matches at 7 bases. The CDR3 is 13 amino acids. Trimming cost V 3 bases and J 11 bases; bases outside gene matches: 10. CDR1 and CDR2 from the germline V gene are SEHNR and FQNEAQ (reference sequence). This CDR3 is CASSFKGALAKYF. CDR3 bases: TGTGCCAGCAGCTTTAAGGGGGCATTAGCTAAGTACTTC.

The gene calls are TRBV27 and TRBJ2-7; 13 nucleotides match TRBD2. The ends lost 3 bases at V and 5 bases at J; junction bases unmatched: 7. The CDR3 loop spans 16 amino acids. Germline CDR1 MNHEY, CDR2 SMNVEV (reference sequence). The CDR3, as DNA: TGTGCCAGCAGTTTGCCCGGACTAGCGGGAGCGAACGAGCAGTACTTC. Protein sequence: CASSLPGLAGANEQYF.

The chain's CDR3 is CASSLRWGMETQYF. The CDR3 DNA reads as TGTGCCAGCAGTTTACGGTGGGGTATGGAGACCCAGTACTTC. The J gene is TRBJ2-5, the V gene TRBV28, with D uncertain. The CDR3 sequence is 14 residues long. Germline CDR1 reads MDHEN; CDR2 reads SYDVKM. V was pared by 2 bases and J by 5 bases, with 12 bases between.

The chain's CDR3 is CSARDSAGYYEQYF. CDR3 DNA sequence: TGCAGTGCTAGAGATTCCGCAGGGTATTACGAGCAGTACTTC. The chain employs TRBV20-1 and TRBJ2-7; perhaps TRBD1 as D (5 bases). CDR3 length: 14 residues. Germline loops: CDR1 DFQATT, CDR2 SNEGSKA (reference sequence). V shed 0 bases and J shed 4 bases, with 13 bases lying between them.

This chain joins TRBV7-2 and TRBJ2-1, with D hard to call. Germline loops: CDR1 SGHTA, CDR2 FQGNSA. The length of the CDR3 is 15 residues. The V end was cut by 5 bases, the J end by 4 bases, with 15 bases between. CDR3 sequence: CASSRPSRAYNEQFF. The CDR3 DNA is TGTGCCAGCAGCCGCCCTAGTAGGGCTTACAATGAGCAGTTCTTC.

This clonotype turned up a few times. The J gene is TRBJ2-1, the V gene TRBV7-8; perhaps D is TRBD1 or TRBD2 (6 bases each). Germline loops: CDR1 SGHVS, CDR2 FQNEAQ. The CDR3 runs 16 residues. With 5 bases removed from V and 4 bases from J, the gap between germline ends came to 18 bases. The CDR3 reads CASSPQGLAYYNEQFF. The CDR3 DNA is TGTGCCAGCAGCCCGCAGGGGCTAGCGTATTACAATGAGCAGTTCTTC.

The CDR3 region is CAWSFGTADEQYF. As DNA, the CDR3 is TGTGCCTGGAGTTTCGGGACAGCAGACGAGCAGTACTTC. V and J are TRBV30 and TRBJ2-7; 7 nucleotides line up with TRBD1. CDR3 length: 13 amino acids. V was clipped by 2 bases and J by 5 bases; unmatched bases: 6. Per germline, CDR1 GTSNPN and CDR2 SVGIG (reference sequence).

This clonotype was found a few times. The chain uses TRBV4-1 and TRBJ1-5; 7 bases fit TRBD1. V gave up 3 bases and J gave up 3 bases; unmatched junction bases: 2. CDR1 MGHRA and CDR2 YSYEKL come from the germline V gene. This CDR3 is 14 amino acids long. The CDR3 region has the DNA TGCGCCAGCAGCCAGCAGGGGGTCAATCAGCCCCAGCATTTT. Protein product: CASSQQGVNQPQHF.